These 24 T cell receptor beta chains came from one sample sequenced in a study of cytotoxic CD8 clonotypes in ibrutinib-treated CLL. Measured with immunoSEQ multiplex PCR; TCRdb has only the in-frame clones, and not every one. The table has about 140,000 clones, about 80% seen once; the top ten hold around 30%. The material sequenced was PBMCs, taken after 12 months of ibrutinib treatment. These receptor sequences come from a human donor with chronic lymphocytic leukemia.

V is TRBV5-1 and J is TRBJ2-3; D gene uncertain. The CDR3 is 14 residues long. The V end lost 0 bases, the J end lost 0 bases, and 5 bases lay between the germline ends. Germline CDR1 and CDR2: SGHRS and YFSETQ. The CDR3 DNA reads as TGCGCCAGCAGCTTGGAATCGAGCACAGATACGCAGTATTTT. Translating it yields CASSLESSTDTQYF.

CDR3: CASSLSAANNEQFF. As DNA, the CDR3 is TGTGCCAGCAGCTTATCTGCGGCCAACAATGAGCAGTTCTTC. J is TRBJ2-1 and V is TRBV7-3; D ambiguous. Trimming left V 2 bases short and J 5 bases short, with 10 bases between. The CDR3 length is 14 residues. Germline-derived CDR1 and CDR2 are SGHTA and FQGTGA.

The chain links TRBV10-3 to TRBJ2-7; D not certain. The V end was cut by 4 bases, the J end by 3 bases, with 13 bases between. The CDR3 runs to 14 residues. Germline V gene data show CDR1 as ENHRY and CDR2 as SYGVKD. The CDR3 region is CAISVAKASYEQYF. DNA for the CDR3: TGTGCCATCAGTGTAGCCAAAGCAAGCTACGAGCAGTACTTC.

This chain uses TRBV11-2 with TRBJ2-5; D gene ambiguous. The CDR3 consists of 14 residues. Germline CDR1 and CDR2: SGHAT and FQNNGV. V was trimmed by 3 bases and J by 1 base, leaving 9 bases between them. The DNA of the CDR3 is TGTGCCAGCAGCTTCTCGGGCCTCCAAGAGACCCAGTACTTC. This encodes CASSFSGLQETQYF.

This clone has a handful of counts. Here the CDR3 DNA reads TGTGCCAGCAGCTTAGGTGCTCCCTGGACAGGGGTTGCTGAAGCTTTCTTT. This sequence encodes CASSLGAPWTGVAEAFF. The chain links TRBV11-1 to TRBJ1-1; 9 nucleotides align to TRBD1. Germline CDR1 and CDR2: SGHAT and FQDESV (reference sequence). The CDR3 has 17 amino acids. Unmatched junction bases numbered 12, after V lost 1 base and J lost 6 bases.

This clone was observed a single time. The chain has TRBV7-2 and TRBJ2-7; unclear D gene. Germline lookup yields CDR1 SGHTA and CDR2 FQGNSA. The CDR3 covers 11 residues. The V end was cut by 5 bases, the J end by 7 bases, with 9 bases between. Here the CDR3 reads CASSRSREQYF. The CDR3 DNA sequence: TGTGCCAGCAGCCGAAGCAGGGAGCAGTACTTC.

This clone was counted between two and nine times. V usage is TRBV2 and J usage is TRBJ1-4; D remains ambiguous. Per the germline V gene, CDR1 is SNHLY and CDR2 is FYNNEI. The CDR3 sequence is 14 residues long. Trimming shortened V by 4 bases and J by 8 bases, and 14 bases separated the two germline ends. CDR3 sequence (DNA): TGTGCCAGCAGTGCGGAGAGAGCGGGAGAAAAACTGTTTTTT. Its translation is CASSAERAGEKLFF.

This clone was recorded only once. The chain uses TRBV11-2 and TRBJ1-2; 11 bases are shared with TRBD1. V shed 5 bases and J 7 bases; nucleotides not matched to a gene: 12. CDR3 length: 16 amino acids. Germline V gives CDR1 SGHAT, CDR2 FQNNGV. CDR3 coding DNA: TGTGCCAGCAGCCCAGCGGACAGGGGGCGCATAAGTGGCTACACCTTC. It codes for CASSPADRGRISGYTF.

The gene calls are TRBV9 and TRBJ1-2, with TRBD1 as a possible D gene (5 bases). The germline CDR1 and CDR2 sequences are SGDLS and YYNGEE. The CDR3 spans 15 residues. Trimming removed 0 bases at V and 0 bases at J, with 9 bases between. The DNA of the CDR3 is TGTGCCAGCAGCGTAGGTCAGGGAGCTAACTATGGCTACACCTTC. It codes for CASSVGQGANYGYTF.

The V call is TRBV27, the J call TRBJ2-4; 9 nucleotides agree with TRBD2. Trimming took 4 bases from V and 3 from J; bases not matched to a gene: 10. The CDR3 sequence is 17 residues long. Germline-derived CDR1 and CDR2 are MNHEY and SMNVEV (reference sequence). The CDR3 loop reads CASSSPFSGGGKNIQYF. The CDR3 DNA sequence: TGTGCCAGCAGTTCCCCTTTTAGCGGGGGCGGCAAAAACATTCAGTACTTC.

A few counts support this clone. The chain combines TRBV28 with TRBJ2-5, with D perhaps assigned TRBD1 or TRBD2 (5 bases each). In germline, CDR1 is MDHEN, CDR2 SYDVKM. The CDR3 has 15 residues. The V end was cut by 5 bases, the J end by 0 bases, with 13 bases between. The CDR3 coding sequence is TGTGCCAGCAGTGCGCTGGGGGTCGACCAAGAGACCCAGTACTTC. Translated, it gives CASSALGVDQETQYF.

The rearrangement joins TRBV29-1 to TRBJ2-1; a possible D gene is TRBD2 (7 bases). Between the trimmed V and J ends, which lost 6 bases and 4 bases, there was a span of 13 bases. Germline CDR1 and CDR2: SQVTM and ANQGSEA. CDR3 size: 13 residues. In DNA form, the CDR3 reads TGCAGCGTAGGTCGGGGGGCGTACAATGAGCAGTTCTTC. Translated, it gives CSVGRGAYNEQFF.

The chain has TRBV2 and TRBJ1-2; D call uncertain. Germline V lookup: CDR1 SNHLY, CDR2 FYNNEI. V was clipped by 4 bases and J by 2 bases, with 17 bases between them. CDR3 length: 16 amino acids. The CDR3 loop is CASSGSADLLNYGYTF. CDR3 bases: TGTGCCAGCAGTGGTTCGGCAGACCTCCTAAACTATGGCTACACCTTC.

This chain joins TRBV6-6 and TRBJ1-6, with 9 bases matching TRBD1. Germline CDR1 MNHNY, CDR2 SVGAGI (reference sequence). J lost 11 bases, V lost 2 bases, and 7 bases had no gene match. This CDR3 has 15 residues. The CDR3 protein is CASSYQGQGGTPLHF. In nucleotides, the CDR3 is TGTGCCAGCAGTTACCAGGGACAGGGAGGGACACCCCTCCACTTT.

J is TRBJ2-3 and V is TRBV6-5, with 9 bases aligning to TRBD1. The germline V gene has CDR1 MNHEY and CDR2 SVGAGI. The CDR3 totals 15 residues. Losses at the gene ends were 6 bases for V and 2 bases for J; bases not matched to a gene: 6. The CDR3 coding sequence is TGTGCCAGCAGCCGGACAGGGGCCTTCACAGATACGCAGTATTTT. It specifies CASSRTGAFTDTQYF.

The chain recombines TRBV30 with TRBJ1-1, with no clear D. CDR3 length: 12 residues. The germline V gene encodes CDR1 GTSNPN and CDR2 SVGIG (reference sequence). V lost 3 bases, J lost 1 base, and 6 bases lay in between. The CDR3 here is CAWSIGNTEAFF. The CDR3 nucleotides are TGTGCCTGGAGCATAGGGAACACTGAAGCTTTCTTT.

CDR3 loop: CATAAAERWDTEAFF. CDR3 sequence (DNA): TGTGCCACCGCGGCAGCTGAAAGATGGGACACTGAAGCTTTCTTT. The genes are TRBV28 and TRBJ1-1; no clear D gene. The CDR3 spans 15 residues. V lost 10 bases, J lost 3 bases, and 21 bases lay in between. Germline V gene data show CDR1 as MDHEN and CDR2 as SYDVKM.

The chain joins TRBV19 to TRBJ1-5, with D maybe TRBD1 (6 bases). Germline V lookup: CDR1 LNHDA, CDR2 SQIVND (reference sequence). This CDR3 is built from 16 residues. V gave up 5 bases and J gave up 3 bases, with 17 bases separating them. The CDR3 region has the DNA TGTGCCAGTAGTGTAGCTCGACAGGCCTTCAATCAGCCCCAGCATTTT. Translating gives CASSVARQAFNQPQHF.

The CDR3 protein is CASDRGGVADTQYF. The CDR3, as DNA: TGTGCCAGCGACAGGGGTGGGGTCGCAGATACGCAGTATTTT. This chain joins TRBV11-3 and TRBJ2-3; TRBD1 matches 8 bases. With 8 bases clipped from V and 4 bases from J, the junction kept 8 bases outside the gene matches. Germline V lookup: CDR1 SGHNT, CDR2 YENEEA. The CDR3 length is 14 residues.

The rearrangement uses TRBV11-1 and TRBJ2-5; the D is unclear. This CDR3 spans 13 amino acids. V lost 3 bases and J lost 0, with 5 bases in between. Germline-derived CDR1 and CDR2 are SGHAT and FQDESV (reference sequence). Written as DNA, the CDR3 is TGTGCCAGCAGCTTCAGCGACCAAGAGACCCAGTACTTC. The encoded protein is CASSFSDQETQYF.

This chain links TRBV25-1 with TRBJ2-1, with D perhaps matching TRBD2 (5 bases). V dropped 1 base and J dropped 5 bases, with 9 bases sitting between them. CDR3 length: 14 amino acids. Germline V gives CDR1 MGHDK, CDR2 SYGVNS. The CDR3 DNA follows: TGTGCCAGCAGTGAATTGAGTAGCGACAATGAGCAGTTCTTC. It encodes CASSELSSDNEQFF.

This chain uses TRBV9 with TRBJ2-1, with 8 bases aligning to TRBD2. V trimming: 7 bases; J trimming: 10 bases; junction bases outside the gene matches: 16. CDR3 size: 15 residues. Germline CDR1 reads SGDLS; CDR2 reads YYNGEE. This chain's CDR3 is CASREAAGEAMEQFF. CDR3 DNA sequence: TGTGCCAGCCGCGAAGCAGCGGGGGAAGCTATGGAGCAGTTCTTC.

The chain recombines TRBV30 with TRBJ1-5; possibly TRBD1 for D (5 bases). Germline V gene sequence: CDR1 GTSNPN, CDR2 SVGIG (reference sequence). This CDR3 spans 13 amino acids. The V gene lost 5 bases and the J gene lost 2 bases, with 10 bases spanning the gap. CDR3 region: CAWGALGNQPQHF. The CDR3 DNA reads TGTGCCTGGGGGGCCTTAGGCAATCAGCCCCAGCATTTT.

V usage is TRBV7-9 and J usage is TRBJ1-6; the D gene is possibly TRBD1 (5 bases). The CDR3 covers 16 residues. Germline-derived CDR1 and CDR2 are SEHNR and FQNEAQ (reference sequence). V was pared by 5 bases and J by 13 bases, with 24 bases between. The CDR3 region has the DNA TGTGCCAGCAGCCCTCGCGGGCAGGGCGGGGTAGGGCCCCTCCACTTT. Its protein product is CASSPRGQGGVGPLHF.